Listed here are 29 T cell receptor beta chains from one sample, sequenced in a study of blood T cells in healthy people across ages. With a J-beta primer mix and a sample-barcoded 5' primer, a second PCR ran about 7 to 12 cycles. TCRdb reanalysed the 5' RACE reads using MiXCR and keeps one entry per CDR3 protein. This sample has around 2 million distinct CDR3 sequences, with 35% to 50% found just once. The sample consisted of blood. These receptors were collected from a human donor in good health.

This clonotype has only a few counts. The gene calls are TRBV4-2 and TRBJ2-1; a weak D match, TRBD1 (5 bases). CDR3 size: 16 residues. Germline CDR1 LGHNA, CDR2 YNFKEQ. The V end was cut by 2 bases, the J end by 5 bases, with 16 bases between. In DNA form, the CDR3 reads TGTGCCAGCAGCCAAAGTTCAAGGGGTTTCCACAATGAGCAGTTCTTC. This gives the protein CASSQSSRGFHNEQFF.

The genes are TRBV6-2 or TRBV6-3 and TRBJ1-1; the D gene is possibly TRBD1 (5 bases). The CDR3 totals 11 residues. V was cut by 7 bases and J by 8 bases, with 11 bases left in between. Looked up from germline, CDR1 is MNHEY and CDR2 is SVGEGT. The CDR3 region has the DNA TGTGCCAGCACCGACCGGGGGGAAGCTTTCTTT. This encodes CASTDRGEAFF.

The DNA of the CDR3 is TGCAGTGCTAATTCCCTTAGTGGCTACACCTTC. It codes for CSANSLSGYTF. V usage is TRBV20-1 and J usage is TRBJ1-2, with D uncertain. The germline gives CDR1 DFQATT, CDR2 SNEGSKA (reference sequence). This CDR3 has 11 amino acids. V was pared by 4 bases and J by 7 bases, with 10 bases between.

This clonotype has a handful of counts. The genes are TRBV9 and TRBJ2-7; D remains unclear. The CDR3 is 15 residues long. CDR1 and CDR2 from the germline V gene are SGDLS and YYNGEE. Deletions cut 4 bases from V and 2 bases from J, with 16 bases between. The CDR3 DNA reads as TGTGCCAGCAGCCCCATACCAATTTCTCCCTACGAGCAGTACTTC. Amino acid sequence: CASSPIPISPYEQYF.

The gene calls are TRBV20-1 and TRBJ1-3; perhaps TRBD1 as D (5 bases). Germline CDR1 and CDR2: DFQATT and SNEGSKA (reference sequence). The CDR3 totals 15 residues. V shed 3 bases and J shed 0 bases, with 12 bases lying between them. DNA of the CDR3: TGCAGTGCTAGCCCCCGGACATTCTCTGGAAACACCATATATTTT. Translated: CSASPRTFSGNTIYF.

CDR3 sequence (DNA): TGCGCCAGCAGCTTGATTGGACAGGGTGAATCTGAAGCTTTCTTT. Translated: CASSLIGQGESEAFF. V is TRBV5-1 and J is TRBJ1-1, with 8 bases that match TRBD1. Per the germline V gene, CDR1 is SGHRS and CDR2 is YFSETQ. This CDR3 region has 15 residues. With 1 base clipped from V and 6 bases from J, the junction kept 8 bases outside the gene matches. Together with reference TRBV5-1 and TRBJ1-1, the CDR3 gives the full variable domain: KAGVTQTPRYLIKTRGQQVTLSCSPISGHRSVSWYQQTPGQGLQFLFEYFSETQRNKGNFPGRFSGRQFSNSRSEMNVSTLELGDSALYLCASSLIGQGESEAFFGQGTRLTVV.

Concerning this clonotype: A much larger clonotype is one base distant, so this may be a read error. This chain links TRBV5-1 with TRBJ1-1; 8 positions agree with TRBD1. This CDR3 spans 15 amino acids. Germline CDR1 is SGHRS and CDR2 is YFSETQ. DNA of the CDR3: TGCGCCAGCAGCTATTCAGGGGGCCAGAACACTGTAGCTTTCTTT. Protein: CASSYSGGQNTVAFF.

Regarding this clonotype: At one of its ends the junction is not consistent with the germline gene, which may arise from a read error. J is TRBJ2-5 and V is TRBV3-1; D assignment may be TRBD1 or TRBD2 (5 bases each). The length of the CDR3 is 13 residues. The germline V gene has CDR1 LGHDT and CDR2 YNNKEL (reference sequence). CDR3 in DNA: TGTGTCAGCAGCCCTTGGGGGCAAGAGACCCAGTACTTC. Translating gives CVSSPWGQETQYF.

J is TRBJ2-3 and V is TRBV10-3; a possible D gene is TRBD2 (6 bases). The CDR3 sequence is 14 residues long. Between the trimmed V and J ends, which lost 4 bases and 0 bases, there was a span of 8 bases. Germline CDR1 and CDR2: ENHRY and SYGVKD. Here the CDR3 reads CAISGRGSTDTQYF. The CDR3 region has the DNA TGTGCCATCAGTGGCCGGGGGAGCACAGATACGCAGTATTTT.

V gene TRBV2 combines with J gene TRBJ2-2; no reliable D call. The ends were cut back, 6 bases at V and 3 bases at J, with 8 bases in the middle. Germline CDR1 and CDR2: SNHLY and FYNNEI. The length of the CDR3 is 13 residues. The CDR3 nucleotides are TGTGCCAGCAGACCAGTCCACACCGGGGAGCTGTTTTTT. This gives the protein CASRPVHTGELFF.

The rearrangement joins TRBV5-1 to TRBJ2-1; 15 positions agree with TRBD2. J was trimmed by 4 bases and V by 4 bases; bases with no gene match: 12. The CDR3 is 19 residues long. The germline CDR1 and CDR2 sequences are SGHRS and YFSETQ. Written as DNA, the CDR3 is TGCGCCAGCAGCGCCACCGGACTAGCGGGGGGGTCAGGGTACAATGAGCAGTTCTTC. Protein product: CASSATGLAGGSGYNEQFF.

In nucleotides, the CDR3 is TGTGCCAGCAGCCAAGATGGGACAGGGAGTATATACGAGCAGTACTTC. Its translation: CASSQDGTGSIYEQYF. The chain joins TRBV4-2 to TRBJ2-7; 9 bases agree with TRBD1. CDR1 and CDR2 (germline): LGHNA, YNFKEQ. The CDR3 contains 16 residues. Losses at the gene ends were 0 bases for V and 4 bases for J; bases not matched to a gene: 7.

This rearrangement joins TRBV27 to TRBJ2-5, with D possibly matching TRBD2 (5 bases). TRBJ2-7 matches the DNA end more closely, so the J call is doubtful. There are 16 residues in the CDR3. Germline-derived CDR1 and CDR2 are MNHEY and SMNVEV (reference sequence). CDR3: CASSLDGLSWWYEQYF. The CDR3 coding sequence is TGTGCCAGCAGTTTAGACGGACTGTCCTGGTGGTACGAGCAGTACTTC.

The V gene is TRBV6-6, the J gene TRBJ2-7; 9 nucleotides line up with TRBD1. CDR1 is MNHNY and CDR2 is SVGAGI in the germline V gene (reference sequence). J lost 9 bases, V lost 6 bases, and 15 bases had no gene match. The CDR3 is 15 residues long. The CDR3 here is CASRDAQGAPGGQYF. In DNA, the CDR3 is TGTGCCAGCAGAGATGCACAGGGGGCTCCTGGGGGGCAGTACTTC.

The J gene is TRBJ2-1, the V gene TRBV19; the match to TRBD1 covers 10 bases. CDR1 is LNHDA, CDR2 SQIVND, per germline (reference sequence). The CDR3 runs to 16 residues. J was trimmed by 5 bases and V by 7 bases; bases with no gene match: 11. The CDR3 region has the DNA TGTGCCAGTACCACTCGGGGGACAGGGGTGAACAATGAGCAGTTCTTC. The encoded protein is CASTTRGTGVNNEQFF. The whole variable domain, filled in from reference TRBV19 and TRBJ2-1, reads DGGITQSPKYLFRKEGQNVTLSCEQNLNHDAMYWYRQDPGQGLRLIYYSQIVNDFQKGDIAEGYSVSREKKESFPLTVTSAQKNPTAFYLCASTTRGTGVNNEQFFGPGTRLTVL.

The genes are TRBV4-3 and TRBJ1-4; 9 bases are a match to TRBD1. The CDR3 length is 15 residues. V lost 3 bases and J lost 9; bases outside the gene matches: 8. Germline V gives CDR1 LGHNA, CDR2 YSLEER. The CDR3 DNA sequence: TGCGCCAGCAGCCAGAGGGACAGGGTCTCGCAAAAACTGTTTTTT. Translated, it gives CASSQRDRVSQKLFF.

The chain uses TRBV14 and TRBJ1-4; unclear D gene. The germline V gene encodes CDR1 SGHDN and CDR2 FVKESK. The CDR3 runs to 13 residues. V lost 1 base to trimming and J lost 7 bases, with 7 bases between them. The CDR3 reads CASSQVVLEKLFF. DNA for the CDR3: TGTGCCAGCAGCCAAGTCGTTCTTGAAAAACTGTTTTTT.

In its sample, this clonotype was seen once. At one of its ends the junction is not consistent with the germline gene, which may arise from a read error. The chain combines TRBV12-3 or TRBV12-4 with TRBJ2-5; 13 positions agree with TRBD2. This CDR3 comprises 16 residues. In DNA, the CDR3 is TGTACCAGCAGGCCCGGACTAGCGGGGGCCCAAGAGACCCAGTACTTC. This gives the protein CTSRPGLAGAQETQYF.

Only a few counts were recorded for this clonotype. The V and J genes are TRBV4-1 and TRBJ2-1; 11 bases align to TRBD2. Trimming took 1 base from V and 7 from J; bases not matched to a gene: 6. CDR1 and CDR2 from the germline V gene are MGHRA and YSYEKL. The CDR3 loop spans 16 amino acids. The CDR3 sequence: CASSQVLAGGLNEQFF. The CDR3 DNA reads as TGCGCCAGCAGCCAAGTCCTAGCGGGGGGTTTGAATGAGCAGTTCTTC.

The rearrangement links TRBV28 to TRBJ1-5, with D tentatively TRBD1 (5 bases). The CDR3 runs to 15 residues. Between the trimmed V and J ends, which lost 5 bases and 2 bases, there was a span of 13 bases. Germline V lookup: CDR1 MDHEN, CDR2 SYDVKM. The CDR3 coding sequence is TGTGCCAGCAGTGTCAGGGTTCTGGGCAATCAGCCCCAGCATTTT. Its protein product is CASSVRVLGNQPQHF.

The table lists this clonotype with a few counts. CDR3 nucleotide sequence: TGTGCCAGCAGCCCGCTCCCGGGACAGACCTACGAGCAGTACTTC. The encoded protein is CASSPLPGQTYEQYF. This rearrangement joins TRBV7-7 to TRBJ2-7; 7 nucleotides align to TRBD1. CDR3 length equals 15 residues. CDR1 is SSHAT, CDR2 FNYEAQ, per germline (reference sequence). Trimming removed 5 bases from V and 2 bases from J; junction bases left unmatched: 9. The entire variable domain, with the rest obtained from reference TRBV7-7 and TRBJ2-7, is as follows: GAGVSQSPRYKVTKRGQDVTLRCDPISSHATLYWYQQALGQGPEFLTYFNYEAQPDKSGLPSDRFSAERPEGSISTLTIQRTEQRDSAMYRCASSPLPGQTYEQYFGPGTRLTVT.

This clonotype was counted many times. The J gene is TRBJ1-2, the V gene TRBV12-3 or TRBV12-4; D is unresolved. CDR3 length: 12 amino acids. V dropped 6 bases and J dropped 5 bases, with 10 bases sitting between them. Written as DNA, the CDR3 is TGTGCCAGCAGCCAGATGGGTTATGGCTACACCTTC. This encodes CASSQMGYGYTF.

The gene calls are TRBV20-1 and TRBJ2-3, with TRBD2 matching over 10 bases. This CDR3 region has 18 residues. V gave up 1 base and J gave up 2 bases; unmatched junction bases: 12. Per the germline V gene, CDR1 is DFQATT and CDR2 is SNEGSKA (reference sequence). This CDR3 is CSARGGGVLAGPTDTQYF. CDR3 coding DNA: TGCAGTGCTAGAGGGGGTGGAGTACTAGCGGGGCCCACAGATACGCAGTATTTT.

The chain employs TRBV15 and TRBJ2-1; 11 bases match TRBD2. This CDR3 is 17 amino acids long. Germline CDR1 reads LNHNV; CDR2 reads YYDKDF (reference sequence). V lost 0 bases and J lost 4; bases outside the gene matches: 5. The CDR3 loop reads CATSREVAGGPYNEQFF. The CDR3 DNA reads TGTGCCACCAGCAGAGAAGTAGCGGGGGGGCCATACAATGAGCAGTTCTTC. The full variable domain, its missing parts supplied by reference TRBV15 and TRBJ2-1, is DAMVIQNPRYQVTQFGKPVTLSCSQTLNHNVMYWYQQKSSQAPKLLFHYYDKDFNNEADTPDNFQSRRPNTSFCFLDIRSPGLGDTAMYLCATSREVAGGPYNEQFFGPGTRLTVL.

CDR3 DNA sequence: TGCAGCGTTCTTTGGCTAGCGGGGGGGGTCGCGCAGTATTTT. It codes for CSVLWLAGGVAQYF. V and J are TRBV29-1 and TRBJ2-3; 12 nucleotides line up with TRBD2. CDR3 length: 14 amino acids. The germline V gene has CDR1 SQVTM and CDR2 ANQGSEA. The ends lost 5 bases at V and 10 bases at J; junction bases unmatched: 10.

The V gene is TRBV28, the J gene TRBJ2-5, with no clear D. CDR3 size: 14 residues. The ends were cut back, 4 bases at V and 5 bases at J, with 14 bases in the middle. Germline CDR1 reads MDHEN; CDR2 reads SYDVKM. Here the CDR3 reads CASSSLILWETQYF. In DNA form, the CDR3 reads TGTGCCAGCAGTTCCCTAATCCTGTGGGAGACCCAGTACTTC.

This clonotype was observed a handful of times. The chain combines TRBV20-1 with TRBJ2-4, with D unresolved. Germline CDR1 is DFQATT and CDR2 is SNEGSKA (reference sequence). The V end was cut by 6 bases, the J end by 0 bases, with 12 bases between. This CDR3 region has 14 residues. CDR3 DNA: TGCAGTGCCCCTATCGCTATAGCCAAAAACATTCAGTACTTC. Its protein product is CSAPIAIAKNIQYF.

The rearrangement joins TRBV10-3 to TRBJ2-5; the D gene is possibly TRBD1 (5 bases). Trimming shortened V by 5 bases and J by 1 base, and 14 bases separated the two germline ends. Germline V gene lookup returns CDR1 ENHRY and CDR2 SYGVKD. The CDR3 contains 15 residues. The CDR3 sequence is CAISSGVTVQETQYF. The CDR3 DNA is TGTGCCATCAGTTCTGGGGTGACAGTCCAAGAGACCCAGTACTTC.

Here the CDR3 DNA reads TGCAGCGGTACCGGGACGGTGTCCTACAATGAGCAGTTCTTC. Its translation is CSGTGTVSYNEQFF. J is TRBJ2-1 and V is TRBV29-1, with D possibly called TRBD1 or TRBD2 (5 bases each). V was clipped by 7 bases and J by 1 base, with 14 bases between them. CDR1 and CDR2 (germline): SQVTM, ANQGSEA. The CDR3 length is 14 residues.